The 26 T cell receptor beta chains below all came from one sample that was sequenced in a study of cytomegalovirus exposure and HLA in healthy donors. Primers included in the PCR were 60 Vbeta and 13 Jbeta primers. TCRdb's table, derived via immunoSEQ multiplex PCR, lists solely in-frame clones and lacks some. The top ten hold 6.3% of the sample, which has about 160,000 clones, approximately 85% seen once. Sequencing was done on a sample of PBMCs. Every receptor here comes from a man between 50 and 59 years old in good health and CMV-seropositive.

This clone has more than one count but fewer than ten. The chain has TRBV5-5 and TRBJ2-7, with D possibly matching TRBD1 (5 bases). Trimming stripped 6 bases from V and 3 bases from J, with 10 bases between. In germline, CDR1 is SGHKS, CDR2 YYEKEE (reference sequence). The CDR3 consists of 12 residues. The CDR3 here is CASIGHNYEQYF. CDR3 DNA sequence: TGTGCCAGCATAGGACACAACTACGAGCAGTACTTC.

The chain is built from TRBV12-5 and TRBJ2-1; 7 nucleotides match TRBD1. The CDR3 extends over 14 amino acids. Germline trimming cut 6 bases from V and 2 bases from J; bases unmatched to any gene: 4. The germline CDR1 and CDR2 sequences are LGHNT and FRNRAP. The CDR3, as DNA: TGTGCTAGTGGAGCAGGGGGAACCTACAATGAGCAGTTCTTC. It codes for CASGAGGTYNEQFF.

This clone was detected once. The junction shows a germline mismatch at one end, possibly a read error. J is TRBJ2-1 and V is TRBV7-9; 10 nucleotides align to TRBD2. Germline CDR1 reads SEHNR; CDR2 reads FQNEAQ (reference sequence). The CDR3 spans 16 residues. Here the CDR3 reads CSSSIKAGGPSNEQFF. For the CDR3, the DNA is TGTTCCAGCAGCATAAAAGCGGGAGGGCCTTCGAATGAGCAGTTCTTC.

The chain uses TRBV5-1 and TRBJ2-1, with TRBD2 matching over 10 bases. Germline CDR1 reads SGHRS; CDR2 reads YFSETQ. V was pared by 5 bases and J by 5 bases, with 4 bases of the junction left unmatched. This CDR3 is 14 amino acids long. The CDR3 reads CASRLAGIHNEQFF. The CDR3 DNA reads TGCGCCAGCAGACTAGCGGGAATCCACAATGAGCAGTTCTTC.

The CDR3 DNA reads as TGTGCCAGCGGGGGGGGACCGAACACCGGGGAGCTGTTTTTT. Protein product: CASGGGPNTGELFF. V is TRBV28 and J is TRBJ2-2, with 7 bases aligning to TRBD2. The CDR3 is 14 amino acids. With 8 bases clipped from V and 0 bases from J, the junction kept 3 bases outside the gene matches. Germline V gives CDR1 MDHEN, CDR2 SYDVKM.

The CDR3 nucleotides read TGTGCCAGCTCACCCGAGACAGGTTGGGCCTATGGCTACACCTTC. It encodes CASSPETGWAYGYTF. V usage is TRBV18 and J usage is TRBJ1-2; D is perhaps TRBD1 (6 bases). This CDR3 has 15 residues. Germline loops: CDR1 KGHSH, CDR2 LQKENI. V was shortened by 3 bases and J by 4 bases, with 15 bases between the two germline ends.

In regard to this clone: Mismatch with germline at one junction end may stem from a read error. This chain connects TRBV7-7 to TRBJ2-7; D possibly corresponds to TRBD1 (5 bases). CDR1 and CDR2 (germline): SSHAT, FNYEAQ (reference sequence). CDR3 length: 13 residues. The CDR3 region has the DNA TGTGCTAGCAGCTTAATGGGTCAGGGAGAGCAGTACTTC. Translation: CASSLMGQGEQYF.

The CDR3 loop is CASSLWGTASYNEQFF. The CDR3 nucleotides read TGTGCCAGCAGTTTATGGGGGACAGCTTCCTACAATGAGCAGTTCTTC. This chain joins TRBV28 and TRBJ2-1; 7 nucleotides agree with TRBD1. Germline V CDR1 and CDR2: MDHEN, SYDVKM. Losses at the gene ends were 0 bases for V and 1 base for J; bases not matched to a gene: 3. The CDR3 is 16 residues long. The complete variable domain, with remaining parts taken from reference TRBV28 and TRBJ2-1, reads DVKVTQSSRYLVKRTGEKVFLECVQDMDHENMFWYRQDPGLGLRLIYFSYDVKMKEKGDIPEGYSVSREKKERFSLILESASTNQTSMYLCASSLWGTASYNEQFFGPGTRLTVL.

The chain uses TRBV6-1 and TRBJ2-1; D is perhaps TRBD2 (6 bases). Per the germline V gene, CDR1 is MNHNS and CDR2 is SASEGT. Trimming stripped 1 base from V and 5 bases from J, with 18 bases between. The CDR3 consists of 17 residues. The CDR3, as DNA: TGTGCCAGCAGTGAAGTCGCATCTAGCGACACCAACAATGAGCAGTTCTTC. As protein: CASSEVASSDTNNEQFF.

This clone has a single count. The chain employs TRBV28 and TRBJ1-2; 9 nucleotides agree with TRBD1. Germline V gene data show CDR1 as MDHEN and CDR2 as SYDVKM. The CDR3 is 14 amino acids. The V gene end was trimmed by 5 bases and the J gene end by 6 bases; junction bases not matched to a gene: 7. Written as DNA, the CDR3 is TGTGCCAGCAGTGCCCCGGGACAGGGCGATGGCTACACCTTC. Amino acid sequence: CASSAPGQGDGYTF.

This chain connects TRBV25-1 to TRBJ1-1; D gene uncertain. Trimming pared 4 bases from V and 3 bases from J, leaving 9 bases between. CDR3 length: 13 residues. CDR1 is MGHDK, CDR2 SYGVNS, per germline. CDR3 nucleotide sequence: TGTGCCAGCAGTGGCCGGTGGTACACTGAAGCTTTCTTT. Its protein product is CASSGRWYTEAFF.

This rearrangement joins TRBV28 to TRBJ1-5, with D possibly TRBD1 on 6 matching bases. There are 11 residues in the CDR3. Looked up from germline, CDR1 is MDHEN and CDR2 is SYDVKM. The V end lost 5 bases, the J end lost 11 bases, and 10 bases lay between the germline ends. The CDR3 loop is CASSTGIAQHF. In DNA, the CDR3 is TGTGCCAGCAGTACAGGGATTGCCCAGCATTTT.

The chain employs TRBV6-4 and TRBJ2-4; tentatively, D is TRBD1 (5 bases). V was cut by 3 bases and J by 8 bases, with 11 bases left in between. The CDR3 extends over 13 amino acids. The germline V gene encodes CDR1 MRHNA and CDR2 SNTAGT. CDR3 nucleotides: TGTGCCAGCAGTGATCAAGAAGGGGACATTCAGTACTTC. Encoded protein: CASSDQEGDIQYF.

This chain links TRBV5-6 with TRBJ1-5; D is ambiguous. V was trimmed by 4 bases and J by 3 bases, leaving 11 bases between them. Germline V gene sequence: CDR1 SGHDT, CDR2 YYEEEE. This CDR3 spans 14 amino acids. CDR3 in amino acids: CASSAQFANQPQHF. CDR3 in DNA: TGTGCCAGCAGCGCACAGTTTGCCAATCAGCCCCAGCATTTT.

J is TRBJ2-4 and V is TRBV28; D remains unclear. Germline values: CDR1 MDHEN, CDR2 SYDVKM. The V end was cut by 4 bases, the J end by 9 bases, with 7 bases between. The CDR3 is 11 residues long. As DNA, the CDR3 is TGTGCCAGCAGTTCTACGCGCATTCAGTACTTC. Protein: CASSSTRIQYF.

This clone came up a few times. V gene TRBV28 combines with J gene TRBJ2-7; TRBD1 is a possible D gene (6 bases). Germline V gives CDR1 MDHEN, CDR2 SYDVKM. Trimming took 3 bases from V and 6 from J, leaving 9 bases between them. CDR3 length equals 12 residues. CDR3 nucleotides: TGTGCCAGCAGTTTCTTAGGGGGCGAGCAGTACTTC. It codes for CASSFLGGEQYF.

Only one count was recorded for this clone. The V gene is TRBV5-1, the J gene TRBJ2-2; the D is unclear. From germline, CDR1 is SGHRS and CDR2 YFSETQ. Deletions cut 0 bases from V and 1 base from J, with 7 bases between. This CDR3 comprises 15 residues. The CDR3 DNA is TGCGCCAGCAGCTTGGTTGGCAGGAACACCGGGGAGCTGTTTTTT. It encodes CASSLVGRNTGELFF.

The chain carries TRBV28 and TRBJ1-5, with 9 nucleotides matching TRBD1. Germline CDR1 is MDHEN and CDR2 is SYDVKM. This CDR3 is built from 15 residues. The ends lost 6 bases at V and 4 bases at J; junction bases unmatched: 7. DNA of the CDR3: TGTGCCAGCAGGAAGACAGGGGGGAGTAATCAGCCCCAGCATTTT. This gives the protein CASRKTGGSNQPQHF.

In this sample, this clone turned up once. This chain uses TRBV19 with TRBJ1-5; 7 positions match TRBD1. V was clipped by 11 bases and J by 0 bases; unmatched bases: 4. The CDR3 length is 13 residues. CDR1 and CDR2 (germline): LNHDA, SQIVND (reference sequence). CDR3 region: CAGGTDSNQPQHF. The CDR3 DNA is TGTGCCGGCGGGACAGATAGCAATCAGCCCCAGCATTTT.

This rearrangement joins TRBV28 to TRBJ2-2; no clear D gene. CDR1 MDHEN and CDR2 SYDVKM come from the germline V gene. CDR3 length: 15 residues. Trimming left V 3 bases short and J 4 bases short, with 12 bases between. CDR3 in amino acids: CASSFMAPGTGELFF. CDR3 bases: TGTGCCAGCAGTTTTATGGCCCCGGGCACCGGGGAGCTGTTTTTT.

The V and J genes are TRBV6-5 and TRBJ2-1; D call uncertain. This CDR3 region has 11 residues. V was shortened by 9 bases and J by 4 bases, with 7 bases between the two germline ends. Germline V gene sequence: CDR1 MNHEY, CDR2 SVGAGI. CDR3 residues: CASMTYNEQFF. CDR3 DNA: TGTGCCAGTATGACTTACAATGAGCAGTTCTTC.

This clone appeared once. This sequence joins TRBV5-1 and TRBJ2-7; 8 bases align to TRBD1. Germline lookup yields CDR1 SGHRS and CDR2 YFSETQ. V trimming: 5 bases; J trimming: 0 bases; junction bases outside the gene matches: 4. This CDR3 region has 14 residues. The CDR3 loop reads CASSPTGASYEQYF. The CDR3, as DNA: TGCGCCAGCAGTCCGACAGGGGCCTCCTACGAGCAGTACTTC.

The rearrangement uses TRBV28 and TRBJ1-6; possibly TRBD1 for D (5 bases). Germline-derived CDR1 and CDR2 are MDHEN and SYDVKM. The CDR3 extends over 17 amino acids. V was clipped by 4 bases and J by 5 bases, with 18 bases between them. The CDR3 loop is CASSSPVSDRDNSPLHF. The DNA for the CDR3 is TGTGCCAGCAGTTCCCCTGTTTCCGACAGAGATAATTCACCCCTCCACTTT.

This clone was observed a handful of times. This chain connects TRBV5-6 to TRBJ1-5; no clear D. Trimming left V 0 bases short and J 1 base short, with 11 bases between. The germline CDR1 and CDR2 sequences are SGHDT and YYEEEE. This CDR3 is built from 16 residues. CDR3 amino acids: CASSLDSRGSNQPQHF. The CDR3 nucleotides read TGTGCCAGCAGCTTGGATTCGCGGGGAAGCAATCAGCCCCAGCATTTT. The whole variable domain, filled in from reference TRBV5-6 and TRBJ1-5, reads DAGVTQSPTHLIKTRGQQVTLRCSPKSGHDTVSWYQQALGQGPQFIFQYYEEEERQRGNFPDRFSGHQFPNYSSELNVNALLLGDSALYLCASSLDSRGSNQPQHFGDGTRLSIL.

The rearrangement links TRBV6-1 to TRBJ2-3; the D gene is possibly TRBD2 (5 bases). V lost 3 bases, J lost 6 bases, and 16 bases lay in between. The CDR3 sequence is 15 residues long. CDR1 and CDR2 (germline): MNHNS, SASEGT. CDR3 in amino acids: CASSDLAHSPDTQYF. CDR3 bases: TGTGCCAGCAGTGACCTAGCACACAGTCCGGATACGCAGTATTTT.

CDR3 amino acids: CASSLVVTSGGEQFF. Written as DNA, the CDR3 is TGTGCCAGCAGCTTAGTAGTAACTAGCGGGGGTGAGCAGTTCTTC. The rearrangement joins TRBV11-2 to TRBJ2-1, with 11 bases matching TRBD2. V was clipped by 1 base and J by 9 bases; unmatched bases: 5. CDR1 and CDR2 from the germline V gene are SGHAT and FQNNGV. The CDR3 has 15 amino acids.